These T cell receptor beta chains were read from a single sample in a study of long-term antiretroviral therapy in people with HIV. The repertoire was sequenced with immunoSEQ multiplex PCR; TCRdb's copy has only in-frame clones and lacks some. The sample contains tens of thousands of clones, more than 75% of which appear only once. The sample was unsorted PBMCs, taken 2.3 years after starting antiretroviral therapy. The receptors were sampled from a man in his sixties with HIV. CDR3s include the opening cysteine and the closing phenylalanine or tryptophan. The order of the fields is D gene, clone size, V gene, J gene, CDR3 DNA, CDR3 protein. D genes are given only for firm matches. Rows give clone size only sometimes, using once, few, many, or a class for an expanded clone.

-	once	TRBV5-8	TRBJ1-5	TGTGCCAGCAGCCCGGGGTGGCCCCAGCATTTT	CASSPGWPQHF
-	-	TRBV6-1	TRBJ1-1	TGTGCCAGCAGTGAAGAGGGGGGTGGCCTCGGGACTGAAGCTTTCTTT	CASSEEGGGLGTEAFF
TRBD2	-	TRBV18	TRBJ2-3	TGTGCCAGCTCCCAATCCGGGACTACCCGAGCAGATACGCAGTATTTT	CASSQSGTTRADTQYF
TRBD2	once	TRBV5-8	TRBJ2-3	TGTGCCAGCAGCTTGGTGCGGACTAGCGGGATTAGTACAGATACGCAGTATTTT	CASSLVRTSGISTDTQYF
-	once	TRBV30	TRBJ2-5	TGTGCCTGGAGCCTCGAGGGGGAGACCCAGTACTTC	CAWSLEGETQYF
-	-	TRBV2	TRBJ2-3	TGTGCCAGCAACGGGGGAATCACAGATACGCAGTATTTT	CASNGGITDTQYF
-	-	TRBV7-2	TRBJ2-3	TGTGCCAGCAGCTCGCTCCGGGGTGGGGATACGCAGTATTTT	CASSSLRGGDTQYF
TRBD1	once	TRBV4-1	TRBJ1-2	TGCGCCAGCAGCCAAGATCCGACAGGGGACTATGGCTACACCTTC	CASSQDPTGDYGYTF
TRBD2	-	TRBV5-1	TRBJ2-3	TGCGCCAGCAGGCAAGCGAATTCCGGGACTAGCGGGGGGGAATACACAGATACGCAGTATTTT	CASRQANSGTSGGEYTDTQYF
-	-	TRBV28	TRBJ1-5	TGTGCCAGCAGCCGACCCACAGGGAGCAATCAGCCCCAGCATTTT	CASSRPTGSNQPQHF
-	-	TRBV7-2	TRBJ1-3	TGTGCCAGCAGCCCGGTACCTCCCCAACATGGAAACACCATATATTTT	CASSPVPPQHGNTIYF
TRBD1	-	TRBV6-5	TRBJ2-7	TGTGCCAGCAGGCGGACAGGTCGGTTCTCCGAGCAGTACTTC	CASRRTGRFSEQYF
TRBD1	-	TRBV5-4	TRBJ1-1	TGTGCCAGCAGCCCCGGCGGGACAGGGGGCCTCGGCACTGAAGCTTTCTTT	CASSPGGTGGLGTEAFF
-	-	TRBV7-2	TRBJ2-1	TGTGCCAGCAGCTTAACTAGTACAAATGAGCAGTTCTTC	CASSLTSTNEQFF
-	-	TRBV7-2	TRBJ2-7	TGTGCCAGCAGCTTAGCGCGGGCCCGGCTACAGTACTTC	CASSLARARLQYF
TRBD2	-	TRBV18	TRBJ2-3	TGTGCCAGCTCACCACCGGACTTCCCCGCGGGGGGACTCGAAGATACGCAGTATTTT	CASSPPDFPAGGLEDTQYF
-	once	TRBV19	TRBJ1-5	TGTGCCAGTACCCCCTACCAGGGGTATCAGCCCCAGCATTTT	CASTPYQGYQPQHF
-	-	TRBV19	TRBJ2-7	TGTGCCAGTAGTAGCCGCAGCTTGGACAGTAAACACTACGAGCAGTACTTC	CASSSRSLDSKHYEQYF
-	-	TRBV10-3	TRBJ2-1	TGTGCCATCAGTGAGTTTAATGAGCAGTTCTTC	CAISEFNEQFF
-	-	TRBV7-6	TRBJ2-1	TGTGCCAGCAGCCATTGGGGCGGGGGCCTCAACAATGAGCAGTTCTTC	CASSHWGGGLNNEQFF
-	-	TRBV21-1	TRBJ1-5	TGTGCCAGCAGCAAAGTCCAGGGCTGCAATCAGCCCCAGCATTTT	CASSKVQGCNQPQHF
-	-	TRBV7-3	TRBJ2-2	TGTGCCAGCAGCCGGGACAAGAACACCGGGGAGCTGTTTTTT	CASSRDKNTGELFF
-	once	TRBV19	TRBJ1-2	TGTGCCAGTAGGGGGGAGACCTATGGCTACACCTTC	CASRGETYGYTF
-	-	TRBV6-5	TRBJ1-1	TGTGCCAGCAGTTACTCTCCGGCCACTGAAGCTTTCTTT	CASSYSPATEAFF
-	-	TRBV4-3	TRBJ1-2	TGCGCCAGCAGCCAAGACGGTCAGCCCCACTATGGCTACACCTTC	CASSQDGQPHYGYTF
TRBD1	-	TRBV19	TRBJ2-7	TGTGCCAGTAGTGAGGGACAGCACCTAGGGGAGCAGTACTTC	CASSEGQHLGEQYF
TRBD1	-	TRBV28	TRBJ2-7	TGTGCCAGCAGTTTCCCCGGGACAGGGGACTACGAGCAGTACTTC	CASSFPGTGDYEQYF
-	-	TRBV15	TRBJ2-2	TGTGCCACCAGCAGACCCGGGGACACCGGGGAGCTGTTTTTT	CATSRPGDTGELFF
-	-	TRBV10-1	TRBJ1-6	TGCGCCAGCAGTGATCGGGGACTGGGGGGTAATTCACCCCTCCACTTT	CASSDRGLGGNSPLHF
-	-	TRBV30	TRBJ2-3	TGTGCCTGGAGTCCCCTTCCGGCCACAGATACGCAGTATTTT	CAWSPLPATDTQYF
TRBD1	few	TRBV14	TRBJ2-5	TGTGCCAGCAGCCAAGATCTAGGGGGACAGGGGGAAGAGACCCAGTACTTC	CASSQDLGGQGEETQYF
TRBD2	-	TRBV18	TRBJ2-7	TGTGCCAGCTCACCGCCTAACTCAGCGGGGGCCCTCTACGAGCAGTACTTC	CASSPPNSAGALYEQYF
-	-	TRBV5-1	TRBJ2-1	TGCGCCAGCAGCTTGTGGGGGGGCTCTGGGGATGAGCAGTTCTTC	CASSLWGGSGDEQFF
-	-	TRBV11-2	TRBJ1-1	TGTGCCAGCAGCCCCGCGGGGGTAAGGGCTGAAGCTTTCTTT	CASSPAGVRAEAFF
TRBD1	-	TRBV5-1	TRBJ2-7	TGCGCCAGCAGCAACCCTCGGGACAGGGATTCCTACGAGCAGTACTTC	CASSNPRDRDSYEQYF
TRBD1	-	TRBV10-2	TRBJ2-3	TGCGCCAGCAGTGAACAGGGGGATACGCAGTATTTT	CASSEQGDTQYF
-	-	TRBV10-2	TRBJ2-1	TGCGCCAGCAGTGATCCTCCTGAGTGGGATGAGCAGTTCTTC	CASSDPPEWDEQFF
-	once	TRBV7-3	TRBJ2-2	TGTGCCAGCAAAAAAACCGGGACTTCAAACACCGGGGAGCTGTTTTTT	CASKKTGTSNTGELFF
-	-	TRBV1	TRBJ1-1	TGCACCAGCAGCCACAATAAAACAGGGTCGGGTATTAACGCTGAAGCTTTCTTT	CTSSHNKTGSGINAEAFF
TRBD1	once	TRBV13	TRBJ2-3	TGTGCCAGCAGCCATACCGGGACAGGGTCTAGCACAGATACGCAGTATTTT	CASSHTGTGSSTDTQYF
TRBD2	-	TRBV7-9	TRBJ2-1	TGTGCCAGCAGCTTAGATGGTACTAGCGGGGGCAGAGTCTTC	CASSLDGTSGGRVF
-	-	TRBV19	TRBJ1-2	TGTGCCAGTAGTATCTGGAGGACTGACTATGGCTACACCTTC	CASSIWRTDYGYTF
-	-	TRBV15	TRBJ2-6	TGTGCCACCATGGGGTCTGGGGCCAACGTCCTGACTTTC	CATMGSGANVLTF
-	-	TRBV6-5	TRBJ1-2	TGTGCCAGCAGTTACTCAGGACAGCACTATGGCTACACCTTC	CASSYSGQHYGYTF
-	-	TRBV9	TRBJ2-7	TGTGCCAGCAGCCCCTCTCATTCTCGGGGTTACGAGCAGTACTTC	CASSPSHSRGYEQYF